This T cell receptor (beta chain) stems from a study of blood T cells in healthy people across ages. For the second PCR, which ran for about 7 to 11 cycles, a sample-barcoded 5' primer and a J-beta primer mix were used. MiXCR was run by TCRdb on the 5' RACE reads, yielding one entry per CDR3 protein. The repertoire holds 700,000 or so distinct CDR3 sequences, 22% seen once, with about 22% in the top ten. V lost 1 base to trimming and J lost 6 bases; unmatched junction nucleotides: 13. Germline V gene lookup returns CDR1 SEHNR and CDR2 FQNEAQ (reference sequence). CDR3 length: 17 residues. Per sample, extraction of total RNA gave at least 6 micrograms in every case. Overall study findings and caveats: Long-lived donors exceeded aged donors in naive CD4+ cells and diversity. Using unsorted PBMCs precluded a conclusive naive versus antigen-experienced comparison.

A note on this clonotype: Antigen specificity is unknown.

The sequenced material came from blood. This chain joins TRBV7-9 and TRBJ1-2, with TRBD1 matching over 8 bases. This clonotype was sampled from a man aged 70-80 years in good health. The CDR3 sequence is CASSLEPDRVRFHGYTF. The CDR3 DNA reads as TGTGCCAGCAGCTTAGAACCGGACAGGGTACGTTTCCATGGCTACACCTTC.